This T cell receptor beta chain was obtained from a study of blood T cell repertoires in COVID-19 (dated by TCRdb to the early 2020s). Describing the broader study: Collaborator samples came from the United States, Italy and Spain and covered acute and convalescent phases of COVID-19. The prospective study material was composed of cDNA or gDNA derived from T cells, B-cell-depleted T cells, or PBMCs. Deeply sampled blood TCRbeta repertoires from subjects exposed to, actively infected with, or recovered from COVID-19 were included in the dataset. The repertoires were made available in a free public database intended to serve as a resource for research on the immune response to SARS-CoV-2. The samples were drawn from the first 160 participants of the ongoing ImmuneRACE study and from roughly 1,300 subjects provided by 6 global collaborators. A de-identified subject ID, COVID-19 status, age in years and sex were almost always included in the sample metadata. Where HLA class I and class II types were available, the types were taken from metadata supplied by the sample provider, not from assay-based typing. Study-wide conclusions, independent of this receptor: The amount of clinical and demographic metadata varied by source and participant and was provided uncurated.

The immunoSEQ Assay, a bias-controlled multiplex PCR, was used to amplify TCRbeta CDR3 regions from genomic DNA. In the original analysis: Within the assay, amplification of reference gene primers was used to estimate how many nucleated cells each sample contained. Sequence reads were collapsed and filtered to measure the absolute abundance of every unique TCRbeta CDR3 rearrangement. Productive Simpson clonality was computed per sample as the square root of Simpson's diversity index over productive rearrangements. TCRdb limited this immuneACCESS table to in-frame rearrangements with V and J called. A share of clones is missing; checked studies link under half to unresolved V genes, and the rest is unexplained. D and trimming were read from the DNA, whereas the V and J calls and clone size are those reported in that table. The sample table holds about 150,000 clones, of which under 85% were seen once. 10% to 15% of the sample is taken by the ten largest.

A note on this clone: The specificity of this receptor is unknown. One base away there is no much larger clone; base qualities are not given.

At the junction V is shortened by 5 bases and J by 3 bases; bases outside the gene matches: 3. CDR1 and CDR2, per the germline V gene (reference sequence), are SEHNR and FQNEAQ. Spanning cysteine to phenylalanine, the CDR3 consists of 13 amino acids. Just CDR3 DNA is preserved here, 39 bases in frame from base 1. A second Seattle source provided samples from volunteer blood donors who had recovered from COVID-19. Collaborating institutions collected whole blood in K2EDTA tubes following their own protocols. Collaborator samples were shipped for TCRbeta analysis as frozen whole blood, isolated PBMCs, or DNA extracted from either sample type.

The rearranged segments are TRBV7-9 and TRBJ2-7; 8 middle bases align to TRBD2. The TCR originated in a man aged 70-80 years who had recovered from COVID-19. Sample: peripheral blood. The bases are TGTGCCAGCAGCCCCGGGACTAGCTACGAGCAGTACTTC. Translation gives CASSPGTSYEQYF.